This paragraph reports one TCR beta chain. Authors' analysis steps: Reference gene primer amplification gave estimated nucleated cell counts. The repertoire was sequenced with immunoSEQ multiplex PCR; TCRdb's copy has only in-frame clones and lacks some. V and J calls and clone size are copied from that table; D and trimming were computed from the DNA. The table shows more than 30,000 clones, with roughly 84% occurring only once. The data originate from a study of blood T cell repertoires in COVID-19. Overall study: The United States, Italy and Spain provided the acute and convalescent COVID-19 samples. Sample material is recorded as cDNA or gDNA derived from T cells, B-cell-depleted T cells, or PBMCs.

Germline loops: CDR1 SNHLY, CDR2 FYNNEI. Trimming took 3 bases from V and 7 from J, leaving 10 bases between them. The CDR3 is made up of 14 amino acids. The sequenced sample was peripheral blood. The source is a man in his sixties with active COVID-19. The chain joins TRBV2 to TRBJ1-6; D might be TRBD1 (5 bases). CDR3 amino acids: CASSDGGGNSPLHF. The CDR3 DNA is TGTGCCAGCAGTGATGGGGGAGGGAATTCACCCCTCCACTTT.